This T cell receptor (beta chain) was sequenced for a study of post-analysis software for immune sequencing data. J lost 3 bases, V lost 2 bases, and 9 bases had no gene match. The germline gives CDR1 SGHVS, CDR2 FQNEAQ. The CDR3 is 16 amino acids. On this clonotype itself: Its antigen is undetermined.

TCR beta cDNA libraries had unique molecular identifiers. From the PCR reads, TCRdb called clonotypes with MiXCR, one entry per CDR3 protein. The sample has approximately 630,000 distinct CDR3 sequences, 59% seen once. Study-level findings and limits: About five TRBV segments were more frequent in patients than controls; TRBV5-6, TRBV5-1 and TRBV20-1 belonged to this group. There was significantly lower normalized Chao1 diversity in multiple sclerosis patients than in controls.

The TCR comes from a girl aged 2-10 years with multiple sclerosis. The sequenced sample consisted of blood. The J gene is TRBJ2-7, the V gene TRBV7-8; 8 bases agree with TRBD2. CDR3 sequence (DNA): TGTGCCAGCAGCTTACGGGCGGGAGGTCCCCTCTACGAGCAGTACTTC. Translated: CASSLRAGGPLYEQYF.